The 26 T cell receptor beta chains reported below all come from one sample, sequenced in a study of CD8 T cells in Susac syndrome. Reverse transcription of roughly 0.5 to 1 ug RNA used random hexamers. TCRdb re-called the immunoSEQ multiplex PCR reads with MiXCR, one entry per CDR3 protein. The table lists about 77,000 distinct CDR3 sequences, approximately 94% of them singletons. Sequenced input: CD4+ T cells from PBMCs. These receptors came from a human donor with Susac syndrome.

The chain is built from TRBV15 and TRBJ2-7; D is undetermined. Trimming shortened V by 0 bases and J by 12 bases, and 15 bases separated the two germline ends. From germline, CDR1 is LNHNV and CDR2 YYDKDF (reference sequence). The CDR3 sequence is 13 residues long. The CDR3, as DNA: TGTGCCACCAGCAGAGACCCCGGCCTACCAAGGTACTTC. It translates to CATSRDPGLPRYF.

This CDR3 reads CASSFFGKGETQYF. CDR3 DNA sequence: TGTGCCAGCAGCTTTTTTGGGAAGGGGGAGACCCAGTACTTC. This chain uses TRBV7-2 with TRBJ2-5; possible D gene TRBD1, 5 bases. Trimming removed 3 bases at V and 5 bases at J, with 13 bases between. The V gene's germline CDR1 is SGHTA and CDR2 FQGNSA. The CDR3 runs to 14 residues.

The rearrangement uses TRBV14 and TRBJ2-2; 11 bases fit TRBD1. Trimming cost V 2 bases and J 9 bases; bases outside gene matches: 5. Per germline, CDR1 SGHDN and CDR2 FVKESK. The CDR3 is 15 amino acids. The CDR3 bases are TGTGCCAGCAGCCAAAGTGGGACAGGGGGTCGGGAGCTGTTTTTT. Protein sequence: CASSQSGTGGRELFF.

V and J are TRBV10-3 and TRBJ2-3; 7 nucleotides match TRBD2. This CDR3 contains 16 residues. Germline V gene lookup returns CDR1 ENHRY and CDR2 SYGVKD. Trimming removed 6 bases from V and 0 bases from J; junction bases left unmatched: 9. The CDR3 reads CAISKGTTLSTDTQYF. The CDR3 DNA reads TGTGCCATCAGCAAAGGGACTACCTTAAGCACAGATACGCAGTATTTT.

For the CDR3, the DNA is TGTGCCATCAGTAGGGTCGTTGGCGACACTGAAGCTTTCTTT. It yields the protein CAISRVVGDTEAFF. This chain links TRBV10-3 with TRBJ1-1; the D is unclear. Per germline, CDR1 ENHRY and CDR2 SYGVKD. V was pared by 5 bases and J by 3 bases, with 13 bases between. The CDR3 is made up of 14 amino acids.

The J gene is TRBJ2-7, the V gene TRBV3-1; maybe TRBD2 (5 bases). The length of the CDR3 is 12 residues. CDR1 and CDR2 from the germline V gene are LGHDT and YNNKEL (reference sequence). Deletions cut 4 bases from V and 7 bases from J, with 11 bases between. The chain's CDR3 is CASSRTRREQYF. The CDR3 region has the DNA TGTGCCAGCAGCCGAACCAGGAGGGAGCAGTACTTC.

This chain connects TRBV28 to TRBJ1-4, with TRBD1 identical over 7 bases. V trimming: 3 bases; J trimming: 4 bases; junction bases outside the gene matches: 5. The germline CDR1 and CDR2 sequences are MDHEN and SYDVKM. CDR3 size: 15 residues. The CDR3 sequence: CASSFGGGVNEKLFF. Written as DNA, the CDR3 is TGTGCCAGCAGTTTCGGAGGGGGCGTTAATGAAAAACTGTTTTTT.

This clonotype was observed a handful of times. The rearrangement uses TRBV19 and TRBJ1-1; 9 nucleotides agree with TRBD1. CDR3 length: 16 residues. The germline V gene has CDR1 LNHDA and CDR2 SQIVND (reference sequence). J lost 0 bases, V lost 0 bases, and 2 bases had no gene match. The CDR3 nucleotides are TGTGCCAGTAGTATAGATTGGACAGGGGTGAACACTGAAGCTTTCTTT. Protein sequence: CASSIDWTGVNTEAFF.

The chain employs TRBV12-3 or TRBV12-4 and TRBJ1-2; D unclear. The V end was cut by 5 bases, the J end by 1 base, with 5 bases between. The CDR3 has 12 residues. In nucleotides, the CDR3 is TGTGCCAGCAGTCGTCTTAACTATGGCTACACCTTC. Translation gives CASSRLNYGYTF.

CDR3: CASSVSLVPHEQYF. For the CDR3, the DNA is TGTGCCAGCAGCGTAAGCCTGGTCCCCCACGAGCAGTACTTC. The chain carries TRBV9 and TRBJ2-7; D not certain. Germline CDR1 reads SGDLS; CDR2 reads YYNGEE. The CDR3 sequence is 14 residues long. Trimming cost V 1 base and J 5 bases, with 13 bases left between them. The variable domain in full, completed from reference TRBV9 and TRBJ2-7, reads DSGVTQTPKHLITATGQRVTLRCSPRSGDLSVYWYQQSLDQGLQFLIQYYNGEERAKGNILERFSAQQFPDLHSELNLSSLELGDSALYFCASSVSLVPHEQYFGPGTRLTVT.

In this sample, this clonotype turned up once. The chain carries TRBV20-1 and TRBJ2-3, with 9 bases lining up with TRBD1. Germline V lookup: CDR1 DFQATT, CDR2 SNEGSKA (reference sequence). J lost 0 bases, V lost 5 bases, and 9 bases had no gene match. The CDR3 totals 16 residues. The CDR3, as DNA: TGCAGTGCTTACGTGGGACAGGGTCCTAGCACAGATACGCAGTATTTT. As protein: CSAYVGQGPSTDTQYF.

CDR3 nucleotides: TGCGCCAGCAGCCTCGCAGGGGTGCTAGGGACCCAGTACTTC. Protein product: CASSLAGVLGTQYF. V gene TRBV5-1 combines with J gene TRBJ2-5; D might be TRBD1 (6 bases). The CDR3 has 14 amino acids. From germline, CDR1 is SGHRS and CDR2 YFSETQ. Trimming shortened V by 4 bases and J by 7 bases, and 17 bases separated the two germline ends.

The V call is TRBV20-1, the J call TRBJ2-1, with 7 bases that match TRBD1. From germline, CDR1 is DFQATT and CDR2 SNEGSKA (reference sequence). With 7 bases clipped from V and 0 bases from J, the junction kept 3 bases outside the gene matches. CDR3 length equals 13 residues. For the CDR3, the DNA is TGCAGTGGAGAGGGGGCCTCCTACAATGAGCAGTTCTTC. Residues: CSGEGASYNEQFF.

V gene TRBV5-6 combines with J gene TRBJ1-2, with unresolved D. The CDR3 has 20 amino acids. Germline CDR1 SGHDT, CDR2 YYEEEE. With 2 bases removed from V and 5 bases from J, the gap between germline ends came to 31 bases. CDR3 in amino acids: CASSLRRLRVEASHGYGYTF. CDR3 in DNA: TGTGCCAGCAGCTTAAGGAGACTAAGGGTAGAAGCGAGTCACGGGTATGGCTACACCTTC.

This chain uses TRBV5-1 with TRBJ1-1; 7 positions agree with TRBD1. The junction had 8 bases not matched to a gene; V was cut back by 4 bases and J by 5 bases. CDR1 and CDR2 from the germline V gene are SGHRS and YFSETQ. CDR3 length equals 14 residues. CDR3 in DNA: TGCGCCAGCAGCATCACAACAGGGGCGACTGAAGCTTTCTTT. Translated, it gives CASSITTGATEAFF.

This chain connects TRBV7-9 to TRBJ2-2; unclear D gene. CDR1 and CDR2 (germline): SEHNR, FQNEAQ (reference sequence). With 5 bases removed from V and 2 bases from J, the gap between germline ends came to 15 bases. The CDR3 runs to 16 residues. The CDR3 DNA reads TGTGCCAGCAGCCCCTCGCTAGACACTAACACCGGGGAGCTGTTTTTT. Translation: CASSPSLDTNTGELFF.

CDR3 nucleotides: TGTGCCAGCAGCTTAGCCGGGACAGGACTCGTACGCTACACCTTC. Protein sequence: CASSLAGTGLVRYTF. The genes are TRBV7-9 and TRBJ1-2; 8 bases match TRBD1. The germline V gene encodes CDR1 SEHNR and CDR2 FQNEAQ (reference sequence). This CDR3 has 15 amino acids. The junction had 9 bases not matched to a gene; V was cut back by 0 bases and J by 9 bases.

The chain uses TRBV19 and TRBJ2-1; D uncertain. The ends were cut back, 3 bases at V and 5 bases at J, with 14 bases in the middle. The length of the CDR3 is 15 residues. The germline V gene has CDR1 LNHDA and CDR2 SQIVND (reference sequence). This chain's CDR3 is CASSIGPSRDNEQFF. The CDR3 bases are TGTGCCAGTAGTATCGGACCCAGCCGGGACAATGAGCAGTTCTTC.

The V gene is TRBV20-1, the J gene TRBJ2-2; TRBD1 matches at 10 bases. This CDR3 is built from 16 residues. CDR1 is DFQATT and CDR2 is SNEGSKA in the germline V gene (reference sequence). The J segment lost 7 bases and the V segment lost 3 bases, leaving 11 bases of the junction unmatched. The CDR3 region has the DNA TGCAGTGCTAGTGATCGGACAGGGGGGAATTTCGGGGAGCTGTTTTTT. Its translation: CSASDRTGGNFGELFF.

The rearrangement joins TRBV20-1 to TRBJ2-2, with no clear D. Trimming stripped 3 bases from V and 3 bases from J, with 17 bases between. Germline assignment: CDR1 DFQATT and CDR2 SNEGSKA (reference sequence). The length of the CDR3 is 16 residues. The CDR3 sequence: CSARFFPTPYTGELFF. The DNA of the CDR3 is TGCAGTGCTAGGTTTTTCCCTACTCCTTACACCGGGGAGCTGTTTTTT.

The chain combines TRBV24-1 with TRBJ2-1; TRBD2 matches 7 bases. V gave up 6 bases and J gave up 6 bases; unmatched junction bases: 7. Germline V lookup: CDR1 KGHDR, CDR2 SFDVKD. The CDR3 has 14 residues. The CDR3 bases are TGTGCCACCAGTTCCCTAGGGGAGGGCAATGAGCAGTTCTTC. This translates into CATSSLGEGNEQFF.

The chain recombines TRBV7-2 with TRBJ2-5; 7 bases are shared with TRBD2. The CDR3 has 15 amino acids. Germline trimming cut 5 bases from V and 5 bases from J; bases unmatched to any gene: 11. Germline-derived CDR1 and CDR2 are SGHTA and FQGNSA. DNA for the CDR3: TGTGCCAGCAGCACAAGGGACTATTGGAGGGAGACCCAGTACTTC. Amino acid sequence: CASSTRDYWRETQYF.

The V call is TRBV18, the J call TRBJ1-1; the D is unclear. The length of the CDR3 is 16 residues. The V end lost 0 bases, the J end lost 2 bases, and 13 bases lay between the germline ends. CDR1 is KGHSH and CDR2 is LQKENI in the germline V gene. Written as DNA, the CDR3 is TGTGCCAGCTCACCACCAAATATTGGACCCAACACTGAAGCTTTCTTT. Amino acid sequence: CASSPPNIGPNTEAFF.

This sequence joins TRBV6-5 and TRBJ1-2; D remains ambiguous. Germline loops: CDR1 MNHEY, CDR2 SVGAGI. The CDR3 runs to 14 residues. Deletions cut 6 bases from V and 5 bases from J, with 16 bases between. In nucleotides, the CDR3 is TGTGCCAGCAGACCGCGGGAGGGAGGGTATGGCTACACCTTC. Translating it yields CASRPREGGYGYTF.

The chain recombines TRBV7-2 with TRBJ2-2; D unresolved. Germline lookup yields CDR1 SGHTA and CDR2 FQGNSA. This CDR3 has 12 residues. V was pared by 3 bases and J by 6 bases, with 5 bases between. CDR3 in amino acids: CASSFSSGELFF. CDR3 bases: TGTGCCAGCAGCTTCTCCTCCGGGGAGCTGTTTTTT.

This chain uses TRBV27 with TRBJ2-1, with 8 positions matching TRBD2. The CDR3 runs to 14 residues. The J segment lost 4 bases and the V segment lost 3 bases, leaving 2 bases of the junction unmatched. Germline V gene lookup returns CDR1 MNHEY and CDR2 SMNVEV (reference sequence). The CDR3: CASSFSGAYNEQFF. CDR3 nucleotide sequence: TGTGCCAGCAGTTTTAGCGGGGCTTACAATGAGCAGTTCTTC.